A single sample is the source of the 25 T cell receptor beta chains below, sequenced in a study of cytomegalovirus exposure and HLA in healthy donors (dated by TCRdb to about 2017). Libraries were constructed by the immunoSEQ multiplex PCR assay. For the multiplex PCR, a mixture combining 60 forward primers for TCR Vbeta segments and 13 reverse primers for TCR Jbeta segments was used. TCRdb mirrors the immuneACCESS table, restricted to in-frame sequences. Some clones are absent from its copies; in checked studies, under half trace to an unresolved V gene, and the reason for the others is unknown. The sample records around 270,000 clones, about four fifths of which are singletons. Of the sample, roughly 0.31% falls within the top ten clones. The source material was PBMCs. The receptor source for this set is a girl aged 2-9 years in good health and CMV-seronegative.

The chain is built from TRBV27 and TRBJ1-6; possibly TRBD1 for D (5 bases). Germline lookup yields CDR1 MNHEY and CDR2 SMNVEV (reference sequence). V lost 3 bases and J 6 bases, leaving 12 bases between the germline ends. The CDR3 extends over 15 amino acids. CDR3 amino acids: CASSFLGGSNSPLHF. The CDR3, as DNA: TGTGCCAGCAGTTTTTTGGGGGGATCTAATTCACCCCTCCACTTT.

The chain uses TRBV5-4 and TRBJ1-1; D gene uncertain. Germline V gene data show CDR1 as SGHNT and CDR2 as YYREEE (reference sequence). Between the trimmed V and J ends, which lost 4 bases and 1 base, there was a span of 8 bases. The CDR3 runs 13 residues. As DNA, the CDR3 is TGTGCCAGCAGCCCCCGACAGAACACTGAAGCTTTCTTT. It is translated as CASSPRQNTEAFF.

This rearrangement joins TRBV7-2 to TRBJ1-1; TRBD1 matches 7 bases. Germline V gene lookup returns CDR1 SGHTA and CDR2 FQGNSA. V was pared by 4 bases and J by 0 bases, with 5 bases of the junction left unmatched. The CDR3 extends over 15 amino acids. CDR3 sequence (DNA): TGTGCCAGCAGCTGGAGGGGGCACATGAACACTGAAGCTTTCTTT. Amino acid sequence: CASSWRGHMNTEAFF.

V is TRBV13 and J is TRBJ2-7; D is undetermined. The V end was cut by 5 bases, the J end by 5 bases, with 22 bases between. Germline V gene sequence: CDR1 PRHDT, CDR2 FYEKMQ (reference sequence). This CDR3 spans 16 amino acids. The CDR3 region has the DNA TGTGCCAGCAGCGTAACCTCGACTCCGGTCTCAGACGAGCAGTACTTC. Protein: CASSVTSTPVSDEQYF.

This clone was seen only a few times. The chain recombines TRBV6-6 with TRBJ1-5; 7 bases agree with TRBD1. Germline V gene sequence: CDR1 MNHNY, CDR2 SVGAGI (reference sequence). The CDR3 runs 15 residues. Trimming took 1 base from V and 5 from J; bases not matched to a gene: 5. For the CDR3, the DNA is TGTGCCAGCAGTTACTACGGGGACAGCTATCAGCCCCAGCATTTT. Translation: CASSYYGDSYQPQHF.

The V and J genes are TRBV2 and TRBJ2-1, with a weak D call TRBD2 (5 bases). V lost 7 bases and J 0 bases, leaving 13 bases between the germline ends. CDR1 SNHLY and CDR2 FYNNEI come from the germline V gene. This CDR3 has 15 residues. The CDR3 sequence: CASMRAESSYNEQFF. The CDR3 DNA sequence: TGTGCCAGCATGAGAGCGGAGAGCTCCTACAATGAGCAGTTCTTC.

The V call is TRBV6-1, the J call TRBJ2-7, with 8 bases aligning to TRBD2. Germline V lookup: CDR1 MNHNS, CDR2 SASEGT. V trimming: 6 bases; J trimming: 5 bases; junction bases outside the gene matches: 9. There are 14 residues in the CDR3. The CDR3 is CASSRVAGGDEQYF. The CDR3 DNA is TGTGCCAGCAGCCGGGTAGCCGGGGGGGACGAGCAGTACTTC.

This sequence joins TRBV5-1 and TRBJ1-6, with 7 nucleotides matching TRBD1. The CDR3 is 14 residues long. Per the germline V gene, CDR1 is SGHRS and CDR2 is YFSETQ. The trim removed 1 base at V and 8 bases at J, leaving 3 bases unmatched. The CDR3 sequence: CASSLLGGDSPLHF. The CDR3 DNA follows: TGCGCCAGCAGCTTGCTAGGGGGCGATTCACCCCTCCACTTT.

The rearrangement uses TRBV6-5 and TRBJ1-2, with unresolved D. This CDR3 region has 13 residues. The V and J ends lost 5 bases and 8 bases respectively, with 15 bases between them. Germline V gene lookup returns CDR1 MNHEY and CDR2 SVGAGI. The CDR3 protein is CASSQQRTRGYTF. For the CDR3, the DNA is TGTGCCAGCAGTCAACAGCGTACTAGGGGCTACACCTTC.

V usage is TRBV11-2 and J usage is TRBJ2-3, with D maybe TRBD2 (7 bases). This CDR3 has 16 residues. V lost 5 bases, J lost 6 bases, and 21 bases lay in between. Germline CDR1 SGHAT, CDR2 FQNNGV. The CDR3 DNA sequence: TGTGCCAGCAGCCCTACCCCGGCAGGGGAGGGGGATACGCAGTATTTT. Translation gives CASSPTPAGEGDTQYF.

This chain connects TRBV19 to TRBJ2-7; maybe TRBD2 (5 bases). Looked up from germline, CDR1 is LNHDA and CDR2 is SQIVND (reference sequence). There are 11 residues in the CDR3. Trimming removed 3 bases at V and 5 bases at J, with 5 bases between. Here the CDR3 reads CASSMRDEQYF. CDR3 sequence (DNA): TGTGCCAGTAGTATGAGGGACGAGCAGTACTTC.

The chain uses TRBV29-1 and TRBJ2-7; the match to TRBD2 covers 8 bases. Germline V gene data show CDR1 as SQVTM and CDR2 as ANQGSEA. The CDR3 is made up of 15 amino acids. Trimming removed 2 bases from V and 3 bases from J; junction bases left unmatched: 9. The CDR3 DNA reads TGCAGCGTTGAATCCCCCCAGCGGGGGAGCTACGAGCAGTACTTC. The encoded protein is CSVESPQRGSYEQYF.

The chain recombines TRBV5-1 with TRBJ1-2, with TRBD1 matching over 7 bases. The V gene end was trimmed by 4 bases and the J gene end by 5 bases; junction bases not matched to a gene: 5. The CDR3 runs 13 residues. Germline-derived CDR1 and CDR2 are SGHRS and YFSETQ. CDR3 in DNA: TGCGCCAGCAGCGTAGACAGGGCTTATGGCTACACCTTC. It yields the protein CASSVDRAYGYTF.

This clone was counted a single time. V is TRBV4-2 and J is TRBJ1-2; tentatively, D is TRBD1 (6 bases). Germline V gives CDR1 LGHNA, CDR2 YNFKEQ. This CDR3 has 14 residues. The ends were cut back, 1 base at V and 8 bases at J, with 14 bases in the middle. CDR3 amino acids: CASSQVVGAVGYTF. The CDR3, as DNA: TGTGCCAGCAGCCAAGTCGTGGGGGCTGTGGGCTACACCTTC.

J is TRBJ2-3 and V is TRBV7-9; D may be TRBD1 (6 bases). The CDR3 totals 14 residues. Trimming stripped 4 bases from V and 2 bases from J, with 10 bases between. CDR1 SEHNR and CDR2 FQNEAQ come from the germline V gene (reference sequence). CDR3 protein: CASSSGQSTDTQYF. In DNA, the CDR3 is TGTGCCAGCAGCTCCGGACAGTCCACAGATACGCAGTATTTT. The full variable domain, with the rest looked up from reference TRBV7-9 and TRBJ2-3, is DTGVSQNPRHKITKRGQNVTFRCDPISEHNRLYWYRQTLGQGPEFLTYFQNEAQLEKSRLLSDRFSAERPKGSFSTLEIQRTEQGDSAMYLCASSSGQSTDTQYFGPGTRLTVL.

The chain recombines TRBV6-5 with TRBJ1-6, with 9 nucleotides matching TRBD1. The V gene's germline CDR1 is MNHEY and CDR2 SVGAGI. Losses at the gene ends were 2 bases for V and 10 bases for J; bases not matched to a gene: 6. The CDR3 runs to 15 residues. CDR3 nucleotides: TGTGCCAGCAGTTACGGGACAGGGATTGGATCACCCCTCCACTTT. Residues: CASSYGTGIGSPLHF.

This clone came up a few times. This chain links TRBV5-1 with TRBJ1-1; 9 nucleotides match TRBD1. From germline, CDR1 is SGHRS and CDR2 YFSETQ. The CDR3 is 16 amino acids. Trimming cost V 4 bases and J 1 base; bases outside gene matches: 8. CDR3 coding DNA: TGCGCCAGCAGCCAGGACAGGGGTGTCGGGAACACTGAAGCTTTCTTT. It yields the protein CASSQDRGVGNTEAFF. Looking up the rest from reference TRBV5-1 and TRBJ1-1 gives the full variable domain: KAGVTQTPRYLIKTRGQQVTLSCSPISGHRSVSWYQQTPGQGLQFLFEYFSETQRNKGNFPGRFSGRQFSNSRSEMNVSTLELGDSALYLCASSQDRGVGNTEAFFGQGTRLTVV.

This clone is a singleton in its sample. Without the conserved terminal phenylalanine or tryptophan, this CDR3 likely stems from a read error. The V call is TRBV5-1, the J call TRBJ1-2; no definite D call. Trimming removed 2 bases at V and 8 bases at J, with 10 bases between. CDR1 and CDR2 (germline): SGHRS, YFSETQ. The CDR3 runs 12 residues. The CDR3 DNA is TGCGCCAGCAGCTTTGGTGCGAGCGGCTACACCCTC. Its protein product is CASSFGASGYTL.

The chain combines TRBV27 with TRBJ2-1, with a weak D call TRBD1 (6 bases). V was trimmed by 6 bases and J by 6 bases, leaving 15 bases between them. Germline CDR1 and CDR2: MNHEY and SMNVEV (reference sequence). The CDR3 runs 14 residues. CDR3 nucleotide sequence: TGTGCCAGCAGGCCTATGGGGGCGGGCAATGAGCAGTTCTTC. Amino acid sequence: CASRPMGAGNEQFF.

V and J are TRBV6-1 and TRBJ1-2, with D possibly TRBD1 on 6 matching bases. This CDR3 contains 12 residues. Trimming shortened V by 9 bases and J by 4 bases, and 12 bases separated the two germline ends. Germline V gene lookup returns CDR1 MNHNS and CDR2 SASEGT. The CDR3 is CASDRDTYGYTF. The CDR3 DNA sequence: TGTGCCAGTGACCGGGACACCTATGGCTACACCTTC.

The chain combines TRBV11-3 with TRBJ2-2; possibly TRBD2 for D (6 bases). Looked up from germline, CDR1 is SGHNT and CDR2 is YENEEA. The CDR3 is 17 residues long. The V gene lost 3 bases and the J gene lost 10 bases, with 24 bases spanning the gap. This CDR3 reads CASSLGGDGWNFAELFF. The CDR3 DNA follows: TGTGCCAGCAGCTTGGGAGGAGACGGATGGAACTTTGCGGAGCTGTTTTTT.

The gene calls are TRBV5-1 and TRBJ2-3; D may be TRBD2 (6 bases). The germline V gene has CDR1 SGHRS and CDR2 YFSETQ. The germline V and J ends were trimmed by 1 base and 1 base, with 10 bases remaining between them. The CDR3 covers 15 residues. The CDR3 DNA reads TGCGCCAGCAGCTTGATGTGGGGGGGCACAGATACGCAGTATTTT. Protein product: CASSLMWGGTDTQYF.

CDR3 DNA: TGTGCCAGCAGTGCAGGACTAGCGGGATACGAGCAGTACTTC. Its translation: CASSAGLAGYEQYF. The genes are TRBV27 and TRBJ2-7; 12 nucleotides match TRBD2. The CDR3 runs to 14 residues. Germline V gene lookup returns CDR1 MNHEY and CDR2 SMNVEV (reference sequence). The V segment lost 5 bases and the J segment 4 bases; nucleotides outside the gene matches: 3.

This clone was seen once. The rearrangement uses TRBV30 and TRBJ1-1, with 8 bases fitting TRBD1. The CDR3 totals 15 residues. The germline CDR1 and CDR2 sequences are GTSNPN and SVGIG (reference sequence). V lost 0 bases, J lost 8 bases, and 11 bases stayed unmatched. The CDR3 reads CAWSVRRTGSTEAFF. Here the CDR3 DNA reads TGTGCCTGGAGTGTACGTAGGACAGGGTCCACCGAAGCTTTCTTT.

V gene TRBV5-5 combines with J gene TRBJ1-1, with D unresolved. The germline gives CDR1 SGHKS, CDR2 YYEKEE (reference sequence). The V gene lost 0 bases and the J gene lost 5 bases, with 14 bases spanning the gap. The CDR3 loop spans 15 amino acids. CDR3 DNA sequence: TGTGCCAGCAGCTTGGAAGGAGTTTTGGTGACTGAAGCTTTCTTT. Encoded protein: CASSLEGVLVTEAFF.